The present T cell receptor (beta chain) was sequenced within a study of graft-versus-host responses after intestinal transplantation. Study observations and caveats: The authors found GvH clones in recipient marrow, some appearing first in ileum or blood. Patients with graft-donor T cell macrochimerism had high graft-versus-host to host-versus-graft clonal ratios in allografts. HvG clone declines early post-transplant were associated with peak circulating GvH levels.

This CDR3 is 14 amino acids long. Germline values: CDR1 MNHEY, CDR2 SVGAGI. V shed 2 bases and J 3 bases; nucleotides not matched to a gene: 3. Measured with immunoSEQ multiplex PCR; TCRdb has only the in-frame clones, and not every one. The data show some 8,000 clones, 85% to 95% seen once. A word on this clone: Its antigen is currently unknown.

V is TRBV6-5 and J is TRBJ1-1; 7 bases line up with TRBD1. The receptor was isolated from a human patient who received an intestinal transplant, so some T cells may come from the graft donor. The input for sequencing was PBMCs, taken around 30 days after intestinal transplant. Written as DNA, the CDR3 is TGTGCCAGCAGTTACCGAGGGACAGACACTGAAGCTTTCTTT. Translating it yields CASSYRGTDTEAFF.